This T cell receptor (beta chain) was sequenced during a study of OX40 agonist ivuxolimab in advanced cancers. Study-wide results and limits: More expanded clones were found, on average, in CD8+ than in CD4+ T cells. Dosing at 0.1 to 3.0 mg/kg was accompanied by clonal expansion of CD4+ and CD8+ blood T cells by week 6.

As regards this clone: Its antigen is as yet unknown.

Germline V gene data show CDR1 as WSHSY and CDR2 as SAAADI. V was clipped by 5 bases and J by 6 bases, with 17 bases between them. This CDR3 is built from 15 residues. Sequencing used immunoSEQ multiplex PCR; TCRdb keeps in-frame clones, though not all of them. Found here are more than 65,000 clones, roughly 90% of them singletons; the top ten hold roughly 9%. The receptor comes from an adult with an advanced solid tumor such as melanoma, head and neck, liver or kidney cancer. The source was CD4+ or CD8+ T cells sorted from blood, collected in a trial of the OX40 agonist ivuxolimab. The J gene is TRBJ2-1, the V gene TRBV10-2; D might be TRBD1 (6 bases). CDR3 nucleotides: TGCGCCAGCAGTCCGGGACATCGGTCCGGCAATGAGCAGTTCTTC. Translated, it gives CASSPGHRSGNEQFF.